A selection of T cell receptor beta chains follows, all from one sample in a study of lymphopenia after photon versus proton radiotherapy. Clones were sequenced by immunoSEQ multiplex PCR, and TCRdb holds only the in-frame ones, with some missing. The sample includes 40,000 to 45,000 clones, about four fifths of them seen just once. The starting material was peripheral blood, obtained from a patient treated with proton-based radiotherapy. These receptors were taken from a woman aged 70-85 years with pancreatic cancer. Both conserved end residues are part of each CDR3. A D gene is named only where the DNA matches it firmly. Part of the rows lack a size; the others show once, few, many or a class for expanded clones.

j_call | clone_size | d_call | v_call | cdr3_aa | cdr3_nt
TRBJ2-3 | few | TRBD2 | TRBV6-5 | CASSLNGDYTDTQYF | TGTGCCAGCAGCTTAAACGGGGACTACACAGATACGCAGTATTTT
TRBJ1-2 | once | . | TRBV28 | CASSSHGIGYGYTF | TGTGCCAGCAGTTCCCACGGGATTGGGTATGGCTACACCTTC
TRBJ2-6 | . | TRBD2 | TRBV11-2 | CASSPRGGWGGANVLTF | TGTGCCAGCAGCCCGCGGGGGGGCTGGGGTGGGGCCAACGTCCTGACTTTC
TRBJ1-2 | once | . | TRBV13 | CASSLAGFDGYTF | TGTGCCAGCAGCTTAGCGGGGTTTGATGGCTACACCTTC
TRBJ1-1 | once | TRBD1 | TRBV25-1 | CASGTQGAGTEAFF | TGTGCCAGCGGAACTCAGGGGGCCGGCACTGAAGCTTTCTTT
TRBJ2-1 | . | . | TRBV28 | CATGTQYNEQFF | TGTGCAACTGGGACGCAATACAATGAGCAGTTCTTC
TRBJ1-1 | . | . | TRBV7-2 | CASSTLTGTPAAFF | TGTGCCAGCAGCACCCTCACAGGGACGCCGGCGGCTTTCTTT
TRBJ1-4 | . | . | TRBV19 | CASSRAGSGEKLFF | TGTGCCAGTAGTCGTGCAGGGTCGGGGGAAAAACTGTTTTTT
TRBJ1-2 | few | TRBD1 | TRBV19 | CASSDRGNGYTF | TGTGCCAGTAGTGACAGGGGAAATGGCTACACCTTC
TRBJ1-1 | . | TRBD1 | TRBV27 | CASSVGQLLLGTEAFF | TGTGCCAGCAGTGTGGGACAGCTGCTGCTGGGCACTGAAGCTTTCTTT
TRBJ1-2 | once | . | TRBV6-1 | CASSSRQGDGYTF | TGTGCCAGCAGTAGCAGGCAGGGTGATGGCTACACCTTC
TRBJ2-7 | . | . | TRBV30 | CAWSQHYEQYF | TGTGCCTGGAGTCAACACTACGAGCAGTACTTC
TRBJ2-3 | . | TRBD1 | TRBV5-4 | CASSFYDRGPDTQYF | TGTGCCAGCAGCTTTTATGACAGGGGGCCAGATACGCAGTATTTT
TRBJ1-5 | . | . | TRBV21-1 | CASSRQVRQGNQPQHF | TGTGCCAGCAGCAGACAGGTAAGACAAGGCAATCAGCCCCAGCATTTT
TRBJ2-3 | . | . | TRBV19 | CASSAPSGSSTDTQYF | TGTGCCAGTAGTGCCCCCTCGGGATCCAGCACAGATACGCAGTATTTT
TRBJ2-6 | once | . | TRBV4-2 | CASSQDSRGLRGGANVLTF | TGTGCCAGCAGCCAAGATAGCAGGGGACTTAGAGGTGGGGCCAACGTCCTGACTTTC
TRBJ1-3 | . | . | TRBV28 | CASFPWPRSGNTIYF | TGTGCCAGCTTCCCCTGGCCCAGATCTGGAAACACCATATATTTT
TRBJ2-7 | . | . | TRBV10-3 | CAISDPLGPTQYF | TGTGCCATCAGTGATCCACTGGGACCGACGCAGTACTTC
TRBJ2-7 | . | TRBD1 | TRBV29-1 | CSVRTGGYEQYF | TGCAGCGTGCGGACAGGGGGCTACGAGCAGTACTTC
TRBJ1-6 | . | . | TRBV18 | CASSPDLRGSPLHF | TGTGCCAGCTCACCTGACCTTAGAGGTTCACCCCTCCACTTT
TRBJ2-1 | . | . | TRBV6-1 | CASSVPSGFSYNEQFF | TGTGCCAGCAGTGTTCCCAGCGGGTTCTCCTACAATGAGCAGTTCTTC
TRBJ2-6 | few | TRBD2 | TRBV5-6 | CASSRRRTAGAPGANVLTF | TGTGCCAGCAGCCGACGGAGGACAGCGGGGGCTCCTGGGGCCAACGTCCTGACTTTC
TRBJ2-7 | few | . | TRBV19 | CASSIDGTASEQYF | TGTGCCAGTAGTATAGACGGGACTGCCAGCGAGCAGTACTTC
TRBJ2-1 | . | . | TRBV19 | CASSIRVYEQFF | TGTGCCAGTAGTATTCGGGTCTATGAGCAGTTCTTC
TRBJ1-1 | once | . | TRBV6-1 | CASSAGRAPEAFF | TGTGCCAGCAGTGCAGGGAGGGCGCCTGAAGCTTTCTTT
TRBJ2-7 | . | TRBD2 | TRBV11-2 | CASSSGTSGRYSYEQYF | TGTGCCAGCAGCTCCGGGACTAGCGGGAGGTACTCCTACGAGCAGTACTTC
TRBJ1-5 | . | TRBD1 | TRBV30 | CAWSVRQGEVYSNQPQHF | TGTGCCTGGAGTGTACGACAGGGAGAGGTTTATAGCAATCAGCCCCAGCATTTT
TRBJ1-1 | . | . | TRBV9 | CASSVASNDRTDTEAFF | TGTGCCAGCAGCGTAGCTTCAAACGACAGGACCGACACTGAAGCTTTCTTT
TRBJ1-5 | . | . | TRBV19 | CASRPRSSGGSQPQHF | TGTGCCAGTAGGCCTCGGTCCTCAGGAGGTAGTCAGCCCCAGCATTTT
TRBJ2-3 | . | . | TRBV7-2 | CASGRGSTDTQYF | TGTGCCAGCGGGAGGGGGAGCACAGATACGCAGTATTTT
TRBJ1-1 | . | . | TRBV6-5 | CASSFGTEGGKAFF | TGTGCCAGCAGTTTCGGGACCGAGGGAGGGAAAGCTTTCTTT